This T cell receptor (beta chain) was identified in a study of shared clonotypes between healthy human individuals. Whole-study results and caveats: Collection of samples was limited to blood; tissue repertoires likely differ.

Each donor was a Caucasian adult residing in Nashville, Tennessee. The unsorted samples took about 90 million PBMCs to get genomic DNA. The method was immunoSEQ multiplex PCR; TCRdb's version includes in-frame clones alone and lacks a portion of them. The sample holds about half a million clones, more than 65% seen once. CDR1 is SGHNT, CDR2 YENEEA, per germline. The CDR3 has 13 residues. Remarks on this clone: Its specificity is not known. A far larger clone is a single base away, which makes a read error likely.

This chain links TRBV11-3 with TRBJ2-7; D is perhaps TRBD2 (6 bases). The sample comprised PBMCs. This TCR was sampled from a woman aged 40-49 years in good health. Some clones in this sample may be carry-over from other donors' samples. For the CDR3, the DNA is TGTGCCAGAAGCTTAGGGGAGGACTACGAGCAGTACTTC. Its protein is CARSLGEDYEQYF. Variable domain in full (rest from reference TRBV11-3 and TRBJ2-7): EAGVVQSPRYKIIEKKQPVAFWCNPISGHNTLYWYLQNLGQGPELLIRYENEEAVDDSQLPKDRFSAERLKGVDSTLKIQPAELGDSAVYLCARSLGEDYEQYFGPGTRLTVT.